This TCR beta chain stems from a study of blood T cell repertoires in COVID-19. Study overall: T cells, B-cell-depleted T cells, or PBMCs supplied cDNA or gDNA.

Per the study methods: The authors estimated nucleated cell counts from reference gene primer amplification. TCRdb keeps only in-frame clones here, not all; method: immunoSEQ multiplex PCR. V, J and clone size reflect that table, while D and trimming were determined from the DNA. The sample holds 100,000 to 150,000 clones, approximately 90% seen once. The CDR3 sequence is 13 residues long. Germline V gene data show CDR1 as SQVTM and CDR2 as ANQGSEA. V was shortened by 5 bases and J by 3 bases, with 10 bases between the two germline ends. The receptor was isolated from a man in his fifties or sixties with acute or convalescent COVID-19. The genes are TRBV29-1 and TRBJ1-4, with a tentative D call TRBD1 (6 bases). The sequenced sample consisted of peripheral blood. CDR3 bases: TGCAGCGTTCGGGGGGGCCCTAATGAAAAACTGTTTTTT. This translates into CSVRGGPNEKLFF. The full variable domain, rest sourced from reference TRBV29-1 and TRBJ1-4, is SAVISQKPSRDICQRGTSLTIQCQVDSQVTMMFWYRQQPGQSLTLIATANQGSEATYESGFVIDKFPISRPNLTFSTLTVSNMSPEDSSIYLCSVRGGPNEKLFFGSGTQLSVL.